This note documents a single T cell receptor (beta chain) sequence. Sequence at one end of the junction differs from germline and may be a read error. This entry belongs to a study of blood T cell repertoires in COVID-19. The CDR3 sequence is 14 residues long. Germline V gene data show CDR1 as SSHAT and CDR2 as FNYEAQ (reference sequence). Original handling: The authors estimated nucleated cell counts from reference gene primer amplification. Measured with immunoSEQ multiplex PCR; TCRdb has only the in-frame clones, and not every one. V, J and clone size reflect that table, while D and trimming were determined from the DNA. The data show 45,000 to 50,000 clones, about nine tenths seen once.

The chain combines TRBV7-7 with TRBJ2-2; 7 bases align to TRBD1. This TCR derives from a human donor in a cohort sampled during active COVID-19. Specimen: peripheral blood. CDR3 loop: CASSLDRAPGELFF. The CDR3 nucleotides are TGTGCTAGCAGCTTAGACAGGGCTCCCGGGGAGCTGTTTTTT. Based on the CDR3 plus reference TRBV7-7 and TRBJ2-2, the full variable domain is GAGVSQSPRYKVTKRGQDVTLRCDPISSHATLYWYQQALGQGPEFLTYFNYEAQPDKSGLPSDRFSAERPEGSISTLTIQRTEQRDSAMYRCASSLDRAPGELFFGEGSRLTVL.